One and the same sample provided the 27 T cell receptor beta chains below, sequenced in a study of blood T cell repertoires in COVID-19. Sequenced by immunoSEQ multiplex PCR; TCRdb stores in-frame clones only, minus some. The table shows about 140,000 clones, with 84% occurring only once. Sequencing used PBMCs or T cells enriched from blood (not recorded which). The origin of the receptors is a woman in her 50s with acute COVID-19.

This clone was detected once. The chain uses TRBV2 and TRBJ2-7; 9 bases map to TRBD2. J lost 3 bases, V lost 6 bases, and 15 bases had no gene match. Germline V gives CDR1 SNHLY, CDR2 FYNNEI. CDR3 length equals 17 residues. This CDR3 is CASSPGALAGRDYEQYF. The CDR3 nucleotides read TGTGCCAGCAGCCCTGGGGCGCTAGCGGGGAGAGACTACGAGCAGTACTTC. Full variable domain (remainder filled in from reference TRBV2 and TRBJ2-7): EPEVTQTPSHQVTQMGQEVILRCVPISNHLYFYWYRQILGQKVEFLVSFYNNEISEKSEIFDDQFSVERPDGSNFTLKIRSTKLEDSAMYFCASSPGALAGRDYEQYFGPGTRLTVT.

This clone was seen more than once but under ten times. The CDR3 loop reads CASRTGGLNEQFF. CDR3 sequence (DNA): TGTGCCAGCAGAACGGGAGGGTTAAATGAGCAGTTCTTC. This chain links TRBV11-2 with TRBJ2-1; the match to TRBD2 covers 8 bases. This CDR3 is 13 amino acids long. Trimming took 6 bases from V and 7 from J; bases not matched to a gene: 5. The germline CDR1 and CDR2 sequences are SGHAT and FQNNGV.

The genes are TRBV11-1 and TRBJ2-1; 7 positions match TRBD2. The CDR3 sequence is 16 residues long. The ends lost 3 bases at V and 5 bases at J; junction bases unmatched: 10. Looked up from germline, CDR1 is SGHAT and CDR2 is FQDESV (reference sequence). The CDR3 region has the DNA TGTGCCAGCAGCTTGGGACGCGGGGGATCTGACAATGAGCAGTTCTTC. It encodes CASSLGRGGSDNEQFF.

V usage is TRBV9 and J usage is TRBJ1-3; 7 nucleotides line up with TRBD1. V shed 6 bases, J shed 0 bases, and the junction held 3 bases outside the gene matches. Germline-derived CDR1 and CDR2 are SGDLS and YYNGEE. The CDR3 extends over 14 amino acids. CDR3 DNA sequence: TGTGCCAGCACCCCAGGGGGCTCTGGAAACACCATATATTTT. Amino acid sequence: CASTPGGSGNTIYF.

The chain employs TRBV27 and TRBJ1-1; D gene uncertain. The CDR3 runs to 16 residues. V lost 8 bases and J lost 11, with 30 bases in between. Germline assignment: CDR1 MNHEY and CDR2 SMNVEV (reference sequence). The DNA for the CDR3 is TGTGCCAGCGTGCCCAAACCTGGTACCGGGGATAGGGTGGCTTTCTTT. It translates to CASVPKPGTGDRVAFF.

This sequence joins TRBV12-3 or TRBV12-4 and TRBJ1-2; 7 positions agree with TRBD1. J was trimmed by 8 bases and V by 5 bases; bases with no gene match: 5. This CDR3 contains 12 residues. DNA for the CDR3: TGTGCCAGCAGTCAGACAGGGTTAGGCTACACCTTC. Translated, it gives CASSQTGLGYTF.

This chain joins TRBV7-9 and TRBJ2-7; D is possibly TRBD1 (6 bases). The V end lost 5 bases, the J end lost 4 bases, and 15 bases lay between the germline ends. Germline V gene sequence: CDR1 SEHNR, CDR2 FQNEAQ (reference sequence). The CDR3 length is 14 residues. CDR3 region: CASSQTAGAYEQYF. The CDR3 DNA sequence: TGTGCCAGCAGCCAAACGGCAGGGGCTTACGAGCAGTACTTC.

The chain has TRBV27 and TRBJ2-6, with D unclear. The CDR3 has 15 amino acids. The germline gives CDR1 MNHEY, CDR2 SMNVEV (reference sequence). V was pared by 6 bases and J by 0 bases, with 9 bases between. In DNA, the CDR3 is TGTGCCAGCAGCCCTTACAGCTCTGGGGCCAACGTCCTGACTTTC. It specifies CASSPYSSGANVLTF.

This chain joins TRBV12-3 or TRBV12-4 and TRBJ2-7; D unclear. The CDR3 is 11 amino acids. With 3 bases removed from V and 5 bases from J, the gap between germline ends came to 5 bases. The CDR3 reads CASSFLNEQYF. For the CDR3, the DNA is TGTGCCAGCAGTTTTTTAAACGAGCAGTACTTC.

The V gene is TRBV25-1, the J gene TRBJ1-4; no clear D gene. The CDR3 covers 14 residues. V dropped 1 base and J dropped 7 bases, with 10 bases sitting between them. The germline V gene encodes CDR1 MGHDK and CDR2 SYGVNS. Here the CDR3 DNA reads TGTGCCAGCAGTGAATTACTGAACGGTGAAAAACTGTTTTTT. As protein: CASSELLNGEKLFF.

This clone turned up a few times. J is TRBJ2-2 and V is TRBV6-8; 10 bases are shared with TRBD2. The germline gives CDR1 MNHGY, CDR2 SAAAGT. V lost 2 bases to trimming and J lost 5 bases; unmatched junction nucleotides: 14. The CDR3 has 19 residues. CDR3 in DNA: TGTGCCAGCAGTTACCGACGAGCTGCCCAGCGGGGGGGAACCGGGGAGCTGTTTTTT. This translates into CASSYRRAAQRGGTGELFF.

V and J are TRBV5-1 and TRBJ1-1; the D is unclear. This CDR3 contains 14 residues. V shed 2 bases and J shed 0 bases, with 8 bases lying between them. The germline V gene encodes CDR1 SGHRS and CDR2 YFSETQ. CDR3 bases: TGCGCCAGCAGCTTATTGGAGATGAACACTGAAGCTTTCTTT. Translating gives CASSLLEMNTEAFF.

The chain is built from TRBV5-6 and TRBJ1-1; D might be TRBD1 (5 bases). The ends were cut back, 0 bases at V and 5 bases at J, with 14 bases in the middle. Germline V gives CDR1 SGHDT, CDR2 YYEEEE. The CDR3 has 15 amino acids. The CDR3 DNA reads TGTGCCAGCAGCTTGGCCGGGGGAGGTTTTACTGAAGCTTTCTTT. Protein sequence: CASSLAGGGFTEAFF. Filled out from reference TRBV5-6 and TRBJ1-1, the complete variable domain reads DAGVTQSPTHLIKTRGQQVTLRCSPKSGHDTVSWYQQALGQGPQFIFQYYEEEERQRGNFPDRFSGHQFPNYSSELNVNALLLGDSALYLCASSLAGGGFTEAFFGQGTRLTVV.

V usage is TRBV2 and J usage is TRBJ1-2, with D hard to call. The length of the CDR3 is 14 residues. Between the trimmed V and J ends, which lost 2 bases and 4 bases, there was a span of 11 bases. The germline V gene encodes CDR1 SNHLY and CDR2 FYNNEI. The CDR3 is CASSETRGIYGYTF. Here the CDR3 DNA reads TGTGCCAGCAGTGAAACGCGGGGTATCTATGGCTACACCTTC.

The chain uses TRBV5-5 and TRBJ1-5; D perhaps matches TRBD1 (5 bases). This CDR3 region has 15 residues. The V and J ends lost 3 bases and 3 bases respectively, with 13 bases between them. Per germline, CDR1 SGHKS and CDR2 YYEKEE (reference sequence). CDR3 bases: TGTGCCAGCAGCTCAACGGGACTGCACAATCAGCCCCAGCATTTT. It yields the protein CASSSTGLHNQPQHF.

This sequence joins TRBV30 and TRBJ1-1; a weak D match, TRBD1 (5 bases). V gave up 0 bases and J gave up 4 bases, with 12 bases separating them. CDR3 length: 14 amino acids. The germline gives CDR1 GTSNPN, CDR2 SVGIG (reference sequence). The CDR3 loop is CAWSVAGGGTEAFF. The CDR3 nucleotides are TGTGCCTGGAGTGTAGCGGGCGGGGGCACTGAAGCTTTCTTT.

The chain employs TRBV28 and TRBJ2-2; D not certain. The germline gives CDR1 MDHEN, CDR2 SYDVKM. Trimming took off 6 bases at V and 8 bases at J, with 7 bases between the two ends. There are 11 residues in the CDR3. The CDR3, as DNA: TGTGCCAGCAGGGCCATTGGGGAGCTGTTTTTT. Its protein is CASRAIGELFF.

The genes are TRBV3-1 (or the pseudogene TRBV3-2) and TRBJ2-1, with TRBD2 identical over 7 bases. CDR1 is LGHDT and CDR2 is YNNKEL in the germline V gene (reference sequence). Germline trimming cut 3 bases from V and 6 bases from J; bases unmatched to any gene: 5. The CDR3 consists of 14 residues. DNA for the CDR3: TGTGCCAGCAGCCAGACTAGCACAATCAATGAGCAGTTCTTC. Amino acid sequence: CASSQTSTINEQFF.

The chain links TRBV11-3 to TRBJ2-3; 14 bases are a match to TRBD2. CDR1 is SGHNT and CDR2 is YENEEA in the germline V gene. The CDR3 consists of 19 residues. After removal of 0 bases from V and 3 bases from J, the junction contained 8 bases not matched to a gene. The chain's CDR3 is CASSLDQGLAGEVTDTQYF. DNA of the CDR3: TGTGCCAGCAGCTTAGATCAGGGACTAGCGGGAGAGGTAACAGATACGCAGTATTTT.

The rearrangement uses TRBV5-4 and TRBJ2-5; 8 nucleotides agree with TRBD2. The CDR3 is made up of 15 amino acids. The junction had 6 bases not matched to a gene; V was cut back by 2 bases and J by 3 bases. Germline V lookup: CDR1 SGHNT, CDR2 YYREEE (reference sequence). In DNA form, the CDR3 reads TGTGCCAGCAGCTTCCCAGGGACTAGGAAAGAGACCCAGTACTTC. Translated: CASSFPGTRKETQYF.

A single count supports this clone. The chain carries TRBV27 and TRBJ1-1, with D possibly being TRBD1 (6 bases). Per germline, CDR1 MNHEY and CDR2 SMNVEV (reference sequence). CDR3 length: 13 residues. Trimming took 2 bases from V and 4 from J, leaving 8 bases between them. The CDR3 sequence: CASSLRGGTEAFF. CDR3 in DNA: TGTGCCAGCAGTTTAAGAGGGGGCACTGAAGCTTTCTTT.

The chain couples TRBV6-5 to TRBJ1-2, with no clear D. The germline V and J ends were trimmed by 4 bases and 8 bases, with 11 bases remaining between them. CDR1 MNHEY and CDR2 SVGAGI come from the germline V gene. The CDR3 is 12 amino acids. CDR3 in DNA: TGTGCCAGCAGTTCCTTCGCCGGGGGCTACACCTTC. It yields the protein CASSSFAGGYTF.

The chain employs TRBV6-5 and TRBJ1-1; 7 nucleotides align to TRBD1. Losses at the gene ends were 2 bases for V and 4 bases for J; bases not matched to a gene: 7. The germline CDR1 and CDR2 sequences are MNHEY and SVGAGI. This CDR3 contains 15 residues. The CDR3: CASSYPSKGATEAFF. The DNA for the CDR3 is TGTGCCAGCAGTTACCCGTCGAAGGGGGCCACTGAAGCTTTCTTT.

This chain uses TRBV19 with TRBJ2-7; 10 nucleotides match TRBD2. Germline V gene sequence: CDR1 LNHDA, CDR2 SQIVND (reference sequence). This CDR3 has 14 amino acids. With V trimmed by 6 bases and J by 6 bases, 8 bases remained unmatched. DNA of the CDR3: TGTGCCAGTAGCCCCAGAGCGGGAGGGCCCGAGCAGTACTTC. This sequence encodes CASSPRAGGPEQYF.

The V call is TRBV10-3, the J call TRBJ2-2, with 12 positions matching TRBD2. After removal of 6 bases from V and 9 bases from J, the junction contained 8 bases not matched to a gene. The CDR3 is 15 residues long. CDR1 ENHRY and CDR2 SYGVKD come from the germline V gene. This CDR3 reads CAISPGLAGRRELFF. CDR3 nucleotide sequence: TGTGCCATCAGCCCCGGACTAGCGGGACGGAGGGAGCTGTTTTTT.

The gene calls are TRBV11-2 and TRBJ1-6, with D possibly being TRBD1 (6 bases). The germline gives CDR1 SGHAT, CDR2 FQNNGV. CDR3 length equals 17 residues. Deletions cut 5 bases from V and 3 bases from J, with 17 bases between. The CDR3: CASSPPLGGDYNSPLHF. The CDR3 bases are TGTGCCAGCAGCCCGCCCCTAGGGGGGGACTATAATTCACCCCTCCACTTT. Complete variable domain (other parts from reference TRBV11-2 and TRBJ1-6): EAGVAQSPRYKIIEKRQSVAFWCNPISGHATLYWYQQILGQGPKLLIQFQNNGVVDDSQLPKDRFSAERLKGVDSTLKIQPAKLEDSAVYLCASSPPLGGDYNSPLHFGNGTRLTVT.

The chain joins TRBV2 to TRBJ2-7; possible D gene TRBD1, 6 bases. The length of the CDR3 is 14 residues. V was trimmed by 6 bases and J by 0 bases, leaving 12 bases between them. Per the germline V gene, CDR1 is SNHLY and CDR2 is FYNNEI. The CDR3 sequence: CASSLTGDSYEQYF. The CDR3, as DNA: TGTGCCAGCAGCCTGACAGGAGACTCCTACGAGCAGTACTTC.